This TCR beta chain comes out of a study of control samples from healthy donors and cancer patients. The method was immunoSEQ multiplex PCR; TCRdb's version includes in-frame clones alone and lacks a portion of them. The repertoire includes some 110,000 clones, more than 85% of them detected once, and 2.6% sits in the top ten. This sequence originates from a young man in good health. The sequencing sample was made of blood.

CDR3 bases: TGTGCCACCGGGGACAGGGGGCTCTCACCCCTCCACTTT. It is translated as CATGDRGLSPLHF. The chain uses TRBV27 and TRBJ1-6, with 12 nucleotides matching TRBD1. In germline, CDR1 is MNHEY, CDR2 SMNVEV (reference sequence). Unmatched junction bases numbered 5, after V lost 10 bases and J lost 10 bases. The CDR3 length is 13 residues.